This T cell receptor beta chain was sequenced for a study of shared clonotypes between healthy human individuals. Study results and caveats: Sequencing depth was expected to influence donor clonotype sharing. Sampling covered blood only; tissue repertoires likely differ.

V lost 2 bases to trimming and J lost 5 bases, with 7 bases between them. Germline V lookup: CDR1 MNHNY, CDR2 SVGAGI (reference sequence). The CDR3 is 12 residues long. CD45RO-negative CD8 cells positively selected for CCR7 made up the naive population, which excluded terminally differentiated effector memory CD45RA+ cells. On this clone: Its antigen remains unknown.

This table comes from immunoSEQ multiplex PCR, and its TCRdb copy is limited to in-frame clones, with some not included. The sample lists about 2,100,000 clones, about 93% occurring once. The TCR sequence derives from a man aged 18 to 30 in good health. Some clones in this sample may be carry-over from other donors' samples. The rearrangement links TRBV6-6 to TRBJ2-7, with no clear D. The sequenced sample was naive CD8+ T cells from PBMCs. The CDR3 here is CASSYDQDEQYF. The CDR3 DNA is TGTGCCAGCAGTTACGACCAGGACGAGCAGTACTTC.